These 32 T cell receptor beta chains were all obtained from the same sample, sequenced in a study of cytomegalovirus exposure and HLA in healthy donors. The primer mix had 60 Vbeta and 13 Jbeta primers. Libraries were prepared by immunoSEQ multiplex PCR; TCRdb keeps only in-frame clonotypes and omits some of them. This sample has 250,000 to 350,000 clones, with 70% to 90% found just once. The sample comprised PBMCs. Receptor source: a man aged 40-50 years in good health and CMV-seropositive.

This chain uses TRBV7-9 with TRBJ2-5, with D uncertain. The CDR3 extends over 15 amino acids. The germline V and J ends were trimmed by 5 bases and 0 bases, with 13 bases remaining between them. Germline loops: CDR1 SEHNR, CDR2 FQNEAQ (reference sequence). The CDR3 sequence: CASSLSTEYQETQYF. As DNA, the CDR3 is TGTGCCAGCAGCCTTAGCACCGAGTACCAAGAGACCCAGTACTTC.

This clone came up a few times. V is TRBV6-1 and J is TRBJ2-7, with 8 bases matching TRBD1. J lost 0 bases, V lost 4 bases, and 8 bases had no gene match. The CDR3 consists of 16 residues. Per germline, CDR1 MNHNS and CDR2 SASEGT. The CDR3 sequence is CASSARQGPTSYEQYF. The CDR3 DNA follows: TGTGCCAGCAGTGCGAGACAGGGGCCCACCTCCTACGAGCAGTACTTC.

The V gene is TRBV13, the J gene TRBJ2-5, with 11 positions matching TRBD1. In germline, CDR1 is PRHDT, CDR2 FYEKMQ (reference sequence). This CDR3 is 14 amino acids long. Unmatched junction bases numbered 10, after V lost 5 bases and J lost 11 bases. The CDR3 is CASSRGQGVQEQYF. The DNA of the CDR3 is TGTGCCAGCAGCCGGGGACAGGGGGTTCAAGAGCAGTACTTC.

The chain employs TRBV7-2 and TRBJ2-7; 13 nucleotides align to TRBD2. The CDR3 has 19 amino acids. Trimming took 4 bases from V and 6 from J; bases not matched to a gene: 18. Germline V lookup: CDR1 SGHTA, CDR2 FQGNSA. The CDR3 protein is CASSYTSGRVQSQPCEQYF. Written as DNA, the CDR3 is TGTGCCAGCAGCTATACTAGCGGGAGGGTCCAAAGTCAGCCGTGCGAGCAGTACTTC.

The V call is TRBV11-3, the J call TRBJ2-5, with 9 positions matching TRBD1. The trim removed 5 bases at V and 4 bases at J, leaving 5 bases unmatched. The length of the CDR3 is 14 residues. Per germline, CDR1 SGHNT and CDR2 YENEEA. The CDR3 nucleotides read TGTGCCAGCAGCCCCACAGGGGGCCTAGAGACCCAGTACTTC. This gives the protein CASSPTGGLETQYF. The full variable domain, with the rest looked up from reference TRBV11-3 and TRBJ2-5, is EAGVVQSPRYKIIEKKQPVAFWCNPISGHNTLYWYLQNLGQGPELLIRYENEEAVDDSQLPKDRFSAERLKGVDSTLKIQPAELGDSAVYLCASSPTGGLETQYFGPGTRLLVL.

This clone was observed a handful of times. V is TRBV4-2 and J is TRBJ1-1, with D unclear. The CDR3 contains 13 residues. Germline CDR1 and CDR2: LGHNA and YNFKEQ. V gave up 10 bases and J gave up 3 bases, with 15 bases separating them. As DNA, the CDR3 is TGTGCCACCGGCCCGGGGAGGCACACTGAAGCTTTCTTT. This codes for CATGPGRHTEAFF.

The chain carries TRBV5-1 and TRBJ2-3, with 8 bases aligning to TRBD2. The V gene's germline CDR1 is SGHRS and CDR2 YFSETQ. The junction had 5 bases not matched to a gene; V was cut back by 3 bases and J by 2 bases. CDR3 length: 15 residues. This CDR3 reads CASSSTSDPTDTQYF. The DNA of the CDR3 is TGCGCCAGCAGCTCGACTAGCGACCCCACAGATACGCAGTATTTT.

This clone has just one count. This rearrangement joins TRBV7-9 to TRBJ1-1; D is perhaps TRBD1 (5 bases). The CDR3 runs 13 residues. V was shortened by 5 bases and J by 1 base, with 8 bases between the two germline ends. From germline, CDR1 is SEHNR and CDR2 FQNEAQ (reference sequence). As DNA, the CDR3 is TGTGCCAGCAGCGTCACAGGGAACACTGAAGCTTTCTTT. Translation: CASSVTGNTEAFF. Combining the CDR3 with reference TRBV7-9 and TRBJ1-1 gives the whole variable domain DTGVSQNPRHKITKRGQNVTFRCDPISEHNRLYWYRQTLGQGPEFLTYFQNEAQLEKSRLLSDRFSAERPKGSFSTLEIQRTEQGDSAMYLCASSVTGNTEAFFGQGTRLTVV.

Here the CDR3 reads CAISEPRGDSQDTQYF. CDR3 in DNA: TGTGCCATCAGTGAGCCCAGGGGGGATTCGCAAGATACGCAGTATTTT. The V and J genes are TRBV10-3 and TRBJ2-3, with D possibly TRBD1 on 7 matching bases. CDR3 length: 16 amino acids. Germline V CDR1 and CDR2: ENHRY, SYGVKD. V dropped 2 bases and J dropped 5 bases, with 17 bases sitting between them.

This chain joins TRBV29-1 and TRBJ2-6, with 7 bases that match TRBD1. The CDR3 length is 16 residues. J gave up 4 bases and V 3 bases, and 9 bases lay outside the gene matches. Germline-derived CDR1 and CDR2 are SQVTM and ANQGSEA. CDR3 region: CSVDEAGGRGANVLTF. The CDR3 DNA reads as TGCAGCGTTGATGAGGCAGGGGGAAGGGGGGCCAACGTCCTGACTTTC.

This chain links TRBV5-1 with TRBJ2-7, with D maybe TRBD1 (5 bases). V dropped 0 bases and J dropped 0 bases, with 10 bases sitting between them. Germline V gene lookup returns CDR1 SGHRS and CDR2 YFSETQ. CDR3 length equals 15 residues. The CDR3 loop reads CASSLAGQGSYEQYF. Written as DNA, the CDR3 is TGCGCCAGCAGCTTGGCCGGGCAGGGCTCCTACGAGCAGTACTTC. The full variable domain, its missing parts supplied by reference TRBV5-1 and TRBJ2-7, is KAGVTQTPRYLIKTRGQQVTLSCSPISGHRSVSWYQQTPGQGLQFLFEYFSETQRNKGNFPGRFSGRQFSNSRSEMNVSTLELGDSALYLCASSLAGQGSYEQYFGPGTRLTVT.

This clone was seen once. The chain combines TRBV13 with TRBJ2-3, with D possibly TRBD1 on 5 matching bases. The CDR3 is 15 amino acids. CDR1 and CDR2 from the germline V gene are PRHDT and FYEKMQ (reference sequence). Trimming shortened V by 5 bases and J by 8 bases, and 20 bases separated the two germline ends. In nucleotides, the CDR3 is TGTGCCAGCAGCCCACCAGGGCCCGTCTCTGGTACGCAGTATTTT. This sequence encodes CASSPPGPVSGTQYF.

The V gene is TRBV2, the J gene TRBJ2-7, with unresolved D. Germline V lookup: CDR1 SNHLY, CDR2 FYNNEI. Deletions cut 5 bases from V and 0 bases from J, with 2 bases between. The CDR3 length is 11 residues. The CDR3 loop reads CASSYSYEQYF. The DNA of the CDR3 is TGTGCCAGCAGTTACTCCTACGAGCAGTACTTC.

V is TRBV19 and J is TRBJ1-4; no reliable D call. Trimming left V 1 base short and J 0 bases short, with 12 bases between. Germline V CDR1 and CDR2: LNHDA, SQIVND (reference sequence). The CDR3 covers 17 residues. CDR3 sequence reads: CASSIGRVIATNEKLFF. The CDR3 coding sequence is TGTGCCAGTAGTATAGGACGGGTAATTGCAACTAATGAAAAACTGTTTTTT.

In DNA, the CDR3 is TGTGCCAGCAGCTTAGGAGGACAGTATGGCTACACCTTC. Its protein product is CASSLGGQYGYTF. The chain joins TRBV7-9 to TRBJ1-2; the D gene is possibly TRBD1 (6 bases). V shed 1 base and J shed 5 bases, with 8 bases lying between them. The CDR3 is 13 residues long. Germline values: CDR1 SEHNR, CDR2 FQNEAQ (reference sequence).

This clone has just one count. Within the sample, other DNA sequences also encode this same CDR3. The chain recombines TRBV6-5 with TRBJ2-1; 9 bases agree with TRBD1. The CDR3 extends over 15 amino acids. V dropped 2 bases and J dropped 1; count of bases not matched to a gene: 0. Per germline, CDR1 MNHEY and CDR2 SVGAGI. The CDR3 here is CASSYDRGSYNEQFF. The CDR3 nucleotides are TGTGCCAGCAGTTACGACAGGGGGTCCTACAATGAGCAGTTCTTC.

The chain has TRBV27 and TRBJ2-2, with 9 bases identical to TRBD1. V lost 5 bases to trimming and J lost 4 bases; unmatched junction nucleotides: 2. CDR1 MNHEY and CDR2 SMNVEV come from the germline V gene (reference sequence). The CDR3 loop spans 14 amino acids. The CDR3 is CASSKTGGTGELFF. CDR3 sequence (DNA): TGTGCCAGCAGTAAGACAGGGGGCACCGGGGAGCTGTTTTTT.

CDR3: CASSLLAEGHTDTQYF. DNA for the CDR3: TGTGCCAGCAGCTTACTAGCGGAGGGGCACACAGATACGCAGTATTTT. V usage is TRBV7-9 and J usage is TRBJ2-3; TRBD2 agrees at 7 bases. This CDR3 spans 16 amino acids. Germline V gene data show CDR1 as SEHNR and CDR2 as FQNEAQ (reference sequence). After removal of 2 bases from V and 2 bases from J, the junction contained 7 bases not matched to a gene.

CDR3 loop: CASSPGTRISEKLFF. CDR3 in DNA: TGTGCCAGTAGCCCGGGAACGAGGATCAGTGAAAAACTGTTTTTT. The chain carries TRBV19 and TRBJ1-4; no clear D gene. The CDR3 sequence is 15 residues long. Trimming removed 6 bases at V and 7 bases at J, with 18 bases between. Germline V CDR1 and CDR2: LNHDA, SQIVND (reference sequence).

J is TRBJ1-1 and V is TRBV5-1; perhaps TRBD1 as D (6 bases). CDR3 length equals 13 residues. With 4 bases removed from V and 12 bases from J, the gap between germline ends came to 19 bases. The germline V gene has CDR1 SGHRS and CDR2 YFSETQ. The CDR3 nucleotides read TGCGCCAGCAGCCCCACAGGGTGGAATGATCCTTTCTTT. Amino acid sequence: CASSPTGWNDPFF.

The genes are TRBV28 and TRBJ1-1; 7 nucleotides agree with TRBD1. Germline loops: CDR1 MDHEN, CDR2 SYDVKM. J was trimmed by 0 bases and V by 5 bases; bases with no gene match: 6. The CDR3 runs 15 residues. The DNA of the CDR3 is TGTGCCAGCAGTATTACCGGGACAGTGAACACTGAAGCTTTCTTT. Translation gives CASSITGTVNTEAFF.

This chain joins TRBV5-4 and TRBJ2-5; TRBD1 agrees at 12 bases. Judging by the DNA end, TRBJ2-7 fits better; the J call may be wrong. There are 15 residues in the CDR3. Germline CDR1 is SGHNT and CDR2 is YYREEE (reference sequence). The chain's CDR3 is CASSSGQGAFNEQYF. CDR3 DNA: TGTGCCAGCAGCTCGGGACAGGGGGCGTTCAACGAGCAGTACTTC.

V usage is TRBV5-1 and J usage is TRBJ1-5, with D perhaps TRBD1 (5 bases). Germline CDR1 SGHRS, CDR2 YFSETQ. Trimming removed 0 bases at V and 0 bases at J, with 7 bases between. The CDR3 is 15 amino acids. The CDR3 loop is CASSLAGFSNQPQHF. CDR3 sequence (DNA): TGCGCCAGCAGCTTGGCAGGGTTTAGCAATCAGCCCCAGCATTTT.

This rearrangement joins TRBV27 to TRBJ2-6; 8 bases are shared with TRBD1. The junction had 11 bases not matched to a gene; V was cut back by 5 bases and J by 2 bases. This CDR3 contains 18 residues. In germline, CDR1 is MNHEY, CDR2 SMNVEV (reference sequence). The CDR3 DNA sequence: TGTGCCAGCAGTACACGGGACAGGTTGAGTCCTGGGGCCAACGTCCTGACTTTC. Its protein is CASSTRDRLSPGANVLTF. Combining the CDR3 with reference TRBV27 and TRBJ2-6 gives the whole variable domain EAQVTQNPRYLITVTGKKLTVTCSQNMNHEYMSWYRQDPGLGLRQIYYSMNVEVTDKGDVPEGYKVSRKEKRNFPLILESPSPNQTSLYFCASSTRDRLSPGANVLTFGAGSRLTVL.

V is TRBV27 and J is TRBJ2-1, with 12 bases aligning to TRBD2. J lost 3 bases, V lost 4 bases, and 10 bases had no gene match. This CDR3 has 18 amino acids. Germline values: CDR1 MNHEY, CDR2 SMNVEV (reference sequence). CDR3 amino acids: CASSSPPSGRAVYNEQFF. CDR3 coding DNA: TGTGCCAGCAGTTCCCCCCCTAGCGGGAGGGCCGTCTACAATGAGCAGTTCTTC.

The V and J genes are TRBV6-6 and TRBJ2-7; the match to TRBD2 covers 8 bases. From germline, CDR1 is MNHNY and CDR2 SVGAGI (reference sequence). The CDR3 consists of 14 residues. After removal of 6 bases from V and 1 base from J, the junction contained 5 bases not matched to a gene. CDR3 region: CASRNSGISYEQYF. DNA for the CDR3: TGTGCCAGCAGAAATAGCGGGATTTCCTACGAGCAGTACTTC.

The V gene is TRBV7-2, the J gene TRBJ2-3; D gene uncertain. The V end was cut by 1 base, the J end by 5 bases, with 10 bases between. The CDR3 extends over 14 amino acids. Germline CDR1 is SGHTA and CDR2 is FQGNSA. CDR3 residues: CASSLGAGLDTQYF. DNA for the CDR3: TGTGCCAGCAGCTTAGGGGCCGGCCTAGATACGCAGTATTTT.

The rearrangement uses TRBV29-1 and TRBJ2-7, with D hard to call. V lost 2 bases and J lost 1, with 15 bases in between. CDR3 length: 15 amino acids. Germline CDR1 SQVTM, CDR2 ANQGSEA. This CDR3 is CSVESRATSSYEQYF. The DNA of the CDR3 is TGCAGCGTTGAAAGTCGTGCGACATCGTCCTACGAGCAGTACTTC.

V gene TRBV5-1 combines with J gene TRBJ1-3, with 8 bases fitting TRBD1. V was pared by 4 bases and J by 0 bases, with 6 bases of the junction left unmatched. This CDR3 is built from 16 residues. CDR1 and CDR2 from the germline V gene are SGHRS and YFSETQ. As DNA, the CDR3 is TGCGCCAGCAGCAAAGGACAGGGAGTCTCTGGAAACACCATATATTTT. As protein: CASSKGQGVSGNTIYF.

V and J are TRBV9 and TRBJ2-6, with D unclear. Trimming left V 0 bases short and J 0 bases short, with 19 bases between. Germline V gene data show CDR1 as SGDLS and CDR2 as YYNGEE. The length of the CDR3 is 20 residues. CDR3 in amino acids: CASSVATLPLPLSGANVLTF. In DNA, the CDR3 is TGTGCCAGCAGCGTAGCGACACTTCCCCTCCCTCTCTCTGGGGCCAACGTCCTGACTTTC.

The chain employs TRBV10-3 and TRBJ2-7; 10 bases agree with TRBD1. V trimming: 6 bases; J trimming: 1 base; junction bases outside the gene matches: 6. The germline V gene has CDR1 ENHRY and CDR2 SYGVKD. CDR3 length equals 15 residues. The CDR3 region is CAISKTGGASYEQYF. The CDR3 bases are TGTGCCATCAGCAAGACAGGGGGCGCGTCCTACGAGCAGTACTTC.

The J gene is TRBJ2-3, the V gene TRBV4-3; a weak D match, TRBD1 (5 bases). Germline V lookup: CDR1 LGHNA, CDR2 YSLEER. The ends were cut back, 1 base at V and 2 bases at J, with 13 bases in the middle. This CDR3 comprises 16 residues. The CDR3 loop is CASSQGGRRITDTQYF. CDR3 nucleotides: TGCGCCAGCAGCCAAGGGGGCAGGAGAATCACAGATACGCAGTATTTT.